This note documents a single T cell receptor (beta chain) sequence. Its antigen is currently unknown. This related bone marrow graft donor gave peripheral blood on the day of marrow donation. With V trimmed by 0 bases and J by 4 bases, 1 base remained unmatched. Per germline, CDR1 MNHEY and CDR2 SVGAGI. The CDR3 runs 15 residues. The data originate from a study of T cells after posttransplantation cyclophosphamide. Overall study results and limits: Recipient CMV seropositivity and CMV reactivation strongly tracked TRB clonality. Donor-recipient repertoire similarity was low at 1-2 months, rising over year one. Skin or GI-infiltrating T cells shared few TRB sequences with blood.

The protocol was immunoSEQ multiplex PCR, while the TCRdb copy is restricted to in-frame clones and leaves out a portion. Of tens of thousands of clones listed, around 94% are singletons. The sequencing input was PBMCs. The receptor was derived from a woman between 45 and 65 years old in good health and a related stem cell transplant donor. This chain connects TRBV6-5 to TRBJ1-1; 11 nucleotides match TRBD1. CDR3 nucleotide sequence: TGTGCCAGCAGTTACTCGGGGACAGGGGGCACTGAAGCTTTCTTT. It translates to CASSYSGTGGTEAFF.